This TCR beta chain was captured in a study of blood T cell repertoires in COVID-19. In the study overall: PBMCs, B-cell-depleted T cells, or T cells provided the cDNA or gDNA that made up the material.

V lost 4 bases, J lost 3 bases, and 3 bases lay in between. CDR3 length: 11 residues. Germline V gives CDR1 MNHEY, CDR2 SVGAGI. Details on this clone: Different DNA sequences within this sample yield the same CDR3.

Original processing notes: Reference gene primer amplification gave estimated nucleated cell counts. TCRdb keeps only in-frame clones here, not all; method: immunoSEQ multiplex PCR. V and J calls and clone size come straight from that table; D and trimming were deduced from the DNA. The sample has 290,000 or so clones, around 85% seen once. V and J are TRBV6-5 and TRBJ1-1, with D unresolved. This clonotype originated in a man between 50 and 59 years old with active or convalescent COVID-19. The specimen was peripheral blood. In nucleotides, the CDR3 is TGTGCCAGCAGTTCATACACTGAAGCTTTCTTT. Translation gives CASSSYTEAFF.